The 2 T cell receptor beta chains below were found in one sample sequenced in a study of T-cell reconstitution after alpha-beta-depleted transplantation in children. This sample's TCRbeta library carried unique molecular identifier barcodes. TCRdb called the PCR reads again in MiXCR, with one record for every CDR3 protein. The sample shows 500,000 to 750,000 distinct CDR3 sequences, roughly 27% of them seen only once. The sequencing here drew on PBMCs, taken before TCRalphabeta/CD19-depleted stem cell transplant. The receptor source for this set is a boy under two years old with Wiskott-Aldrich syndrome, due to receive a stem cell transplant.

This clonotype has a handful of counts. The chain uses TRBV12-3 or TRBV12-4 and TRBJ1-5, with 8 bases fitting TRBD1. The CDR3 is made up of 15 amino acids. V trimming: 4 bases; J trimming: 7 bases; junction bases outside the gene matches: 9. The CDR3 is CASSSPGQGGQPQHF. In DNA form, the CDR3 reads TGTGCCAGCAGTTCTCCAGGACAGGGCGGGCAGCCCCAGCATTTT.

This clonotype was counted a few times. The J gene is TRBJ2-7, the V gene TRBV29-1; perhaps TRBD2 as D (6 bases). V shed 7 bases and J shed 4 bases, with 17 bases lying between them. The CDR3 covers 13 residues. The germline V gene has CDR1 SQVTM and CDR2 ANQGSEA. CDR3 in amino acids: CSAVSAGKYEQYF. Here the CDR3 DNA reads TGCAGCGCTGTTTCGGCGGGAAAATACGAGCAGTACTTC.